These 8 T cell receptor beta chains were all obtained from the same sample, sequenced in a study of beta chain features in type 1 diabetes. Study-wide points: Shorter TCRB CDR3s, moderately but significantly so, were found in Type 1 diabetes patients in all four CD4+ subsets.

Sequenced material consisted of expressed TCRB transcripts (all of the isolated RNA was reverse transcribed). The data were produced by immunoSEQ multiplex PCR, yet TCRdb's version contains in-frame clones alone and is incomplete. The sample lists 600,000 to 700,000 clones; roughly an eighth were seen once. Their cognate antigens are unknown. The specimen sequenced was naive CD4+ T cells from blood. The receptors were gathered from a man younger than 40 with type 1 diabetes.

A few counts support this clone. V and J are TRBV6-6 and TRBJ1-2; the D is unclear. The CDR3 has 13 residues. From germline, CDR1 is MNHNY and CDR2 SVGAGI (reference sequence). The V end was cut by 5 bases, the J end by 2 bases, with 9 bases between. CDR3 nucleotide sequence: TGTGCCAGCAGTCTGATACCGAACTATGGCTACACCTTC. This translates into CASSLIPNYGYTF.

This clone was found a few times. The chain is built from TRBV30 and TRBJ1-2; D is possibly TRBD1 (5 bases). V lost 7 bases and J lost 3, with 12 bases in between. The V gene's germline CDR1 is GTSNPN and CDR2 SVGIG (reference sequence). The CDR3 extends over 12 amino acids. The CDR3 here is CAFRGNDYGYTF. CDR3 coding DNA: TGTGCCTTTCGGGGGAACGACTATGGCTACACCTTC.

This clone showed up just a few times. Other nucleotide sequences from this sample produce the same CDR3. The chain couples TRBV30 to TRBJ1-3; no firm D call. Germline-derived CDR1 and CDR2 are GTSNPN and SVGIG (reference sequence). This CDR3 is 13 amino acids long. The V end was cut by 0 bases, the J end by 0 bases, with 3 bases between. The CDR3 DNA reads as TGTGCCTGGAGTGTAGCCTCTGGAAACACCATATATTTT. Translating it yields CAWSVASGNTIYF.

This clone was counted only a few times. V is TRBV7-9 and J is TRBJ1-1, with D maybe TRBD1 (5 bases). CDR1 and CDR2 from the germline V gene are SEHNR and FQNEAQ (reference sequence). The CDR3 extends over 12 amino acids. Trimming stripped 5 bases from V and 10 bases from J, with 14 bases between. Written as DNA, the CDR3 is TGTGCCAGCAGCCCCTCAACGAGGGGAGCTTTCTTT. It translates to CASSPSTRGAFF.

The V call is TRBV7-9, the J call TRBJ1-1; 9 nucleotides match TRBD1. Looked up from germline, CDR1 is SEHNR and CDR2 is FQNEAQ (reference sequence). Unmatched junction bases numbered 9, after V lost 6 bases and J lost 4 bases. The CDR3 extends over 15 amino acids. CDR3: CASRGTGGAGTEAFF. The CDR3, as DNA: TGTGCCAGCAGGGGCACAGGGGGCGCTGGCACTGAAGCTTTCTTT.

This clone has a handful of counts. This chain connects TRBV10-3 to TRBJ2-7, with a tentative D call TRBD1 (5 bases). CDR1 ENHRY and CDR2 SYGVKD come from the germline V gene. CDR3 length equals 12 residues. Trimming left V 3 bases short and J 5 bases short, with 8 bases between. CDR3 residues: CAISEGAHEQYF. Written as DNA, the CDR3 is TGTGCCATCAGTGAAGGGGCCCACGAGCAGTACTTC.

This sequence joins TRBV4-3 and TRBJ1-6; a weak D match, TRBD1 (5 bases). The CDR3 is 15 amino acids. From germline, CDR1 is LGHNA and CDR2 YSLEER. V shed 4 bases and J shed 0 bases, with 7 bases lying between them. The CDR3: CASSPDSSYNSPLHF. The CDR3 region has the DNA TGCGCCAGCAGCCCCGACAGCTCCTATAATTCACCCCTCCACTTT.

This clone came up a few times. The CDR3 here is CASSEGNTIYF. The CDR3 DNA follows: TGTGCCAGCAGCGAGGGAAACACCATATATTTT. This chain uses TRBV6-5 with TRBJ1-3, with D hard to call. This CDR3 region has 11 residues. Trimming stripped 6 bases from V and 4 bases from J, with 4 bases between. CDR1 and CDR2 (germline): MNHEY, SVGAGI.